This TCR beta chain was sequenced during a study of cytomegalovirus exposure and HLA in healthy donors. Regarding the study as a whole: It was reportedly the case that the classifier diagnosed cytomegalovirus status with high specificity and sensitivity. Most TCR sequences proved rare, with some public TCRs found in many donors.

The V and J ends lost 2 bases and 5 bases respectively, with 9 bases between them. The CDR3 runs to 13 residues. Germline V gives CDR1 LGHNT, CDR2 FRNRAP. Assay used: immunoSEQ multiplex PCR; TCRdb lists only in-frame clones, some missing. Of roughly 200,000 clones detected, approximately 89% appear once; the ten largest clones hold 6% to 8.5%. In regard to this clone: The antigen is undetermined.

The J gene is TRBJ1-1, the V gene TRBV12-5; possibly TRBD1 for D (5 bases). This TCR was sampled from a man younger than 45 in good health and CMV-seropositive. The specimen was PBMCs. In DNA, the CDR3 is TGTGCTAGTGGTTTGTGGGGGGGGACTGAAGCTTTCTTT. Encoded protein: CASGLWGGTEAFF.